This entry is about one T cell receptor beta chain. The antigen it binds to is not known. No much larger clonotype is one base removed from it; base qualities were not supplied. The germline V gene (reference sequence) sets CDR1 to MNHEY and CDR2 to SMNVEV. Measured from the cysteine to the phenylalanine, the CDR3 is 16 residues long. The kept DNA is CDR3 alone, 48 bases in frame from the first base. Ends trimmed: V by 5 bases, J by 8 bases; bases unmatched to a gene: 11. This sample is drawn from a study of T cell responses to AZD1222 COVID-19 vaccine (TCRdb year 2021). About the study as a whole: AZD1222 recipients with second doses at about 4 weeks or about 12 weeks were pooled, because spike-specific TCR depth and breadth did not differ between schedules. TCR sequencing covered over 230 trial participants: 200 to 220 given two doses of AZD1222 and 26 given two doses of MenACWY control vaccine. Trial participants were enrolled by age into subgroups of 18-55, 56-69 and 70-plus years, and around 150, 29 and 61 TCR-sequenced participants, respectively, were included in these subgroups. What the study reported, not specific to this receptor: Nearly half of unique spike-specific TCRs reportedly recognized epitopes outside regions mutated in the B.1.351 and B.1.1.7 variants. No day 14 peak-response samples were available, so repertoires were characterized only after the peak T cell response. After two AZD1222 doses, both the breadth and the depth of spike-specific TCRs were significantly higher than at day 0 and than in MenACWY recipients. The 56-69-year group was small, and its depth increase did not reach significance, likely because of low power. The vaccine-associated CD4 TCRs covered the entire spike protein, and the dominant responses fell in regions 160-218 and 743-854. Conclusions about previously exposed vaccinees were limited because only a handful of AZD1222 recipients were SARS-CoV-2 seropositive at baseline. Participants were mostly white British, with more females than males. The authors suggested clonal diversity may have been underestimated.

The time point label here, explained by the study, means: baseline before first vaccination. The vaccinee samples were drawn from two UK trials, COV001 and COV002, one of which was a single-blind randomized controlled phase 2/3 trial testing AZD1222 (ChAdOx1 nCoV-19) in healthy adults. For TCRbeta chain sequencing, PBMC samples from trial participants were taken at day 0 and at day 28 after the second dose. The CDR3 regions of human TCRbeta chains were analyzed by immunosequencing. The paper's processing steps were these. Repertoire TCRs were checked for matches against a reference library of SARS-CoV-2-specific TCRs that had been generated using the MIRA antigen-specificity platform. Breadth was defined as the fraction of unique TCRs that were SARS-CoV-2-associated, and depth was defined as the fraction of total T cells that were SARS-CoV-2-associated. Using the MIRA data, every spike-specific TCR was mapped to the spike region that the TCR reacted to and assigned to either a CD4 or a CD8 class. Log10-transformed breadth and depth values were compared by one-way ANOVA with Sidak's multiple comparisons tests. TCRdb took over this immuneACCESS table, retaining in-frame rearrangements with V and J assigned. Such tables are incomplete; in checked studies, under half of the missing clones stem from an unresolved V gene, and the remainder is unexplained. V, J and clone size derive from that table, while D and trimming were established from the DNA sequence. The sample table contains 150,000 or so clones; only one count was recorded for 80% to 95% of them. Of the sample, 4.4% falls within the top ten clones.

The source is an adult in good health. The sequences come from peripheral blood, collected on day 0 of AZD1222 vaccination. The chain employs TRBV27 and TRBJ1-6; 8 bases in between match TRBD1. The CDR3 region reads CASSPNWDRRDSPLHF. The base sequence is TGTGCCAGCAGTCCGAATTGGGACAGGAGGGATTCACCCCTCCACTTT.